The 29 T cell receptor beta chains listed next were all sequenced from one sample in a study of technical replicates of blood from several donors. This table comes from immunoSEQ multiplex PCR, and its TCRdb copy is limited to in-frame clones, with some not included. Here the sample spans approximately 31,000 clones, about 92% being singletons. Sequencing was performed on PBMCs. The receptors were gathered from a human donor in good health. Some clones in this sample may be carry-over from other donors' samples.

This sequence joins TRBV9 and TRBJ1-1, with 9 positions matching TRBD1. The junction had 15 bases not matched to a gene; V was cut back by 0 bases and J by 3 bases. The CDR3 covers 19 residues. Germline V gives CDR1 SGDLS, CDR2 YYNGEE. The CDR3 loop is CASSVGQGVGPYSDTEAFF. In DNA, the CDR3 is TGTGCCAGCAGCGTAGGACAGGGGGTAGGGCCCTACAGCGACACTGAAGCTTTCTTT. Full variable domain (missing parts from reference TRBV9 and TRBJ1-1): DSGVTQTPKHLITATGQRVTLRCSPRSGDLSVYWYQQSLDQGLQFLIQYYNGEERAKGNILERFSAQQFPDLHSELNLSSLELGDSALYFCASSVGQGVGPYSDTEAFFGQGTRLTVV.

The chain carries TRBV7-9 and TRBJ2-3; 9 bases agree with TRBD1. The CDR3 is 15 residues long. Germline V lookup: CDR1 SEHNR, CDR2 FQNEAQ (reference sequence). V shed 2 bases, J shed 3 bases, and the junction held 3 bases outside the gene matches. In DNA form, the CDR3 reads TGTGCCAGCAGCTTACGGACAGGGGCGACAGATACGCAGTATTTT. Its translation is CASSLRTGATDTQYF.

V and J are TRBV2 and TRBJ1-6, with 10 bases identical to TRBD1. The V gene end was trimmed by 6 bases and the J gene end by 9 bases; junction bases not matched to a gene: 2. The CDR3 runs to 13 residues. Germline V gene data show CDR1 as SNHLY and CDR2 as FYNNEI. The CDR3 loop is CASSRDRGSPLHF. CDR3 nucleotide sequence: TGTGCCAGCAGCAGGGACAGGGGTTCACCCCTCCACTTT.

This chain uses TRBV6-5 with TRBJ1-1, with D uncertain. The CDR3 contains 13 residues. The germline V and J ends were trimmed by 2 bases and 5 bases, with 9 bases remaining between them. The germline V gene encodes CDR1 MNHEY and CDR2 SVGAGI. CDR3 DNA sequence: TGTGCCAGCAGTTACGGAGGCGTAACTGAAGCTTTCTTT. This sequence encodes CASSYGGVTEAFF.

In its sample, this clone is large. The chain employs TRBV5-1 and TRBJ2-1; D perhaps matches TRBD2 (5 bases). V gave up 0 bases and J gave up 8 bases, with 15 bases separating them. This CDR3 comprises 15 residues. Germline V lookup: CDR1 SGHRS, CDR2 YFSETQ. The CDR3 loop reads CASSLALPRVDEQFF. For the CDR3, the DNA is TGCGCCAGCAGCTTGGCACTCCCGAGGGTCGATGAGCAGTTCTTC.

The chain combines TRBV2 with TRBJ2-7; D remains unclear. The V and J ends lost 2 bases and 3 bases respectively, with 5 bases between them. This CDR3 comprises 12 residues. In germline, CDR1 is SNHLY, CDR2 FYNNEI. Here the CDR3 DNA reads TGTGCCAGCAGTGAACAGTTCTACGAGCAGTACTTC. Amino acid sequence: CASSEQFYEQYF.

In DNA, the CDR3 is TGTGCCAGCAGCAGACAGGTGGGGAATCAGCCCCAGCATTTT. Translating it yields CASSRQVGNQPQHF. This chain connects TRBV6-5 to TRBJ1-5, with a possible D match to TRBD1 (6 bases). Trimming removed 6 bases at V and 4 bases at J, with 13 bases between. This CDR3 spans 14 amino acids. Germline CDR1 is MNHEY and CDR2 is SVGAGI.

V is TRBV6-1 and J is TRBJ2-7; a possible D gene is TRBD1 (6 bases). This CDR3 spans 15 amino acids. V lost 2 bases, J lost 1 base, and 12 bases lay in between. Germline V gene data show CDR1 as MNHNS and CDR2 as SASEGT. CDR3 coding DNA: TGTGCCAGCAGTGAATCCGGGACACTGTCCTACGAGCAGTACTTC. Translating gives CASSESGTLSYEQYF.

The CDR3 nucleotides are TGTGCCAGCAGCGGATCAGGGGGATTGGACTATGGCTACACCTTC. As protein: CASSGSGGLDYGYTF. The rearrangement uses TRBV9 and TRBJ1-2; TRBD1 agrees at 7 bases. After removal of 3 bases from V and 3 bases from J, the junction contained 8 bases not matched to a gene. The CDR3 totals 15 residues. Per germline, CDR1 SGDLS and CDR2 YYNGEE.

This chain connects TRBV2 to TRBJ1-5; the D gene is possibly TRBD1 (5 bases). The CDR3 consists of 13 residues. Trimming cost V 3 bases and J 4 bases, with 7 bases left between them. Germline CDR1 is SNHLY and CDR2 is FYNNEI. This CDR3 reads CASSEEGNQPQHF. The CDR3 DNA is TGTGCCAGCAGTGAGGAGGGGAATCAGCCCCAGCATTTT.

The chain is built from TRBV18 and TRBJ2-7; the match to TRBD1 covers 12 bases. Germline loops: CDR1 KGHSH, CDR2 LQKENI. J was trimmed by 7 bases and V by 6 bases; bases with no gene match: 16. CDR3 length: 17 residues. This CDR3 reads CASSGDRGQTGWREQYF. The DNA of the CDR3 is TGTGCCAGCTCGGGGGACAGGGGGCAAACCGGCTGGCGAGAGCAGTACTTC.

J is TRBJ2-6 and V is TRBV4-3; D gene ambiguous. From germline, CDR1 is LGHNA and CDR2 YSLEER. Trimming pared 4 bases from V and 2 bases from J, leaving 9 bases between. The CDR3 has 15 residues. In DNA, the CDR3 is TGCGCCAGCAGCCTTTCTCGGGCTGGGGCCAACGTCCTGACTTTC. Encoded protein: CASSLSRAGANVLTF.

In its sample, this clone was seen once. This chain links TRBV6-5 with TRBJ1-1; D remains unclear. Germline values: CDR1 MNHEY, CDR2 SVGAGI. Trimming took 6 bases from V and 0 from J, leaving 14 bases between them. The CDR3 length is 15 residues. The DNA of the CDR3 is TGTGCCAGCAGAATCGAGGTTACTATGAACACTGAAGCTTTCTTT. This encodes CASRIEVTMNTEAFF.

The rearrangement joins TRBV5-1 to TRBJ2-5; possibly TRBD1 for D (6 bases). V dropped 1 base and J dropped 3 bases, with 13 bases sitting between them. Looked up from germline, CDR1 is SGHRS and CDR2 is YFSETQ. The CDR3 covers 15 residues. CDR3 loop: CASSLFGGFEETQYF. CDR3 coding DNA: TGCGCCAGCAGCTTGTTTGGGGGCTTTGAAGAGACCCAGTACTTC.

This clone was seen once. The V gene is TRBV5-1, the J gene TRBJ1-4, with a weak D call TRBD1 (6 bases). V shed 1 base and J shed 5 bases, with 6 bases lying between them. CDR3 size: 13 residues. Germline-derived CDR1 and CDR2 are SGHRS and YFSETQ. DNA of the CDR3: TGCGCCAGCAGCTTGACAGGGAATGAAAAACTGTTTTTT. Translating gives CASSLTGNEKLFF.

The V gene is TRBV6-1, the J gene TRBJ1-2; no firm D call. This CDR3 comprises 11 residues. V lost 5 bases, J lost 5 bases, and 6 bases lay in between. Germline CDR1 and CDR2: MNHNS and SASEGT. Here the CDR3 DNA reads TGTGCCAGCAGTCCCTTATATGGCTACACCTTC. Amino acids: CASSPLYGYTF.

The rearrangement joins TRBV19 to TRBJ1-2; TRBD1 matches 10 bases. The CDR3 sequence is 14 residues long. J was trimmed by 8 bases and V by 10 bases; bases with no gene match: 13. Germline CDR1 and CDR2: LNHDA and SQIVND (reference sequence). The CDR3 here is CATLGRDRGRGYTF. The CDR3 DNA sequence: TGTGCCACCCTGGGGAGGGACAGGGGACGGGGCTACACCTTC.

This clone appeared a single time. V usage is TRBV30 and J usage is TRBJ2-7; D possibly corresponds to TRBD1 (5 bases). There are 13 residues in the CDR3. V shed 4 bases and J shed 0 bases, with 10 bases lying between them. Germline V gene sequence: CDR1 GTSNPN, CDR2 SVGIG (reference sequence). CDR3 nucleotides: TGTGCCTGGACCGACAGTGTCTCCTACGAGCAGTACTTC. It yields the protein CAWTDSVSYEQYF.

This clone was detected only once. The CDR3 DNA reads TGTGCCAGCAGCCGATCCAGCTCTGGAAACACCATATATTTT. Translating it yields CASSRSSSGNTIYF. The V and J genes are TRBV27 and TRBJ1-3; D remains unclear. This CDR3 spans 14 amino acids. Germline V lookup: CDR1 MNHEY, CDR2 SMNVEV (reference sequence). Trimming cost V 6 bases and J 0 bases, with 9 bases left between them.

The chain has TRBV12-5 and TRBJ2-7, with 8 positions matching TRBD1. Germline V gene sequence: CDR1 LGHNT, CDR2 FRNRAP. This CDR3 is built from 16 residues. With 0 bases clipped from V and 3 bases from J, the junction kept 7 bases outside the gene matches. The CDR3 sequence is CASGLVIRTGSYEQYF. CDR3 nucleotide sequence: TGTGCTAGTGGTTTGGTAATCCGGACAGGGAGCTACGAGCAGTACTTC.

This chain links TRBV30 with TRBJ2-1; D may be TRBD1 (6 bases). Germline V gives CDR1 GTSNPN, CDR2 SVGIG (reference sequence). V was clipped by 3 bases and J by 12 bases, with 12 bases between them. This CDR3 is built from 11 residues. The CDR3, as DNA: TGTGCCTGGAGCCTCCGGGACATGCAGTTCTTC. Amino acid sequence: CAWSLRDMQFF.

The V gene is TRBV19, the J gene TRBJ1-5; D is unresolved. V lost 6 bases, J lost 1 base, and 10 bases lay in between. The germline V gene encodes CDR1 LNHDA and CDR2 SQIVND (reference sequence). The CDR3 consists of 14 residues. The CDR3 sequence is CASRAAGSNQPQHF. As DNA, the CDR3 is TGTGCCAGTAGGGCGGCGGGGAGCAATCAGCCCCAGCATTTT.

The rearrangement joins TRBV4-1 to TRBJ1-2; TRBD1 agrees at 9 bases. Germline CDR1 reads MGHRA; CDR2 reads YSYEKL. The CDR3 totals 17 residues. V lost 5 bases to trimming and J lost 1 base; unmatched junction nucleotides: 11. The CDR3 DNA sequence: TGCGCCAGCAGCTCTTTCCCTAGGACAGGGGTTAACTATGGCTACACCTTC. This translates into CASSSFPRTGVNYGYTF.

This rearrangement joins TRBV10-3 to TRBJ1-5; D might be TRBD1 (6 bases). Trimming removed 0 bases from V and 1 base from J, with 10 bases in between. Germline CDR1 is ENHRY and CDR2 is SYGVKD. The CDR3 is 16 residues long. Here the CDR3 DNA reads TGTGCCATCAGTGAGTCCAGGGGTGACAGCAATCAGCCCCAGCATTTT. This gives the protein CAISESRGDSNQPQHF.

CDR3 amino acids: CASSLSSEYEQYF. The CDR3 DNA follows: TGTGCCAGCAGCTTATCATCGGAGTACGAGCAGTACTTC. The genes are TRBV7-9 and TRBJ2-7, with D unclear. Germline V gene data show CDR1 as SEHNR and CDR2 as FQNEAQ (reference sequence). This CDR3 has 13 residues. Trimming took 2 bases from V and 4 from J, leaving 9 bases between them.

This clone was detected a few times. The chain has TRBV11-2 and TRBJ2-1; TRBD1 might be the D (6 bases). The length of the CDR3 is 15 residues. Germline CDR1 SGHAT, CDR2 FQNNGV. V was cut by 5 bases and J by 3 bases, with 14 bases left in between. CDR3 nucleotide sequence: TGTGCCAGCAGCCTGCGGCAGGGGATCTACAATGAGCAGTTCTTC. Amino acid sequence: CASSLRQGIYNEQFF.

This chain links TRBV29-1 with TRBJ1-4; 7 bases fit TRBD1. This CDR3 has 12 amino acids. Germline V gene sequence: CDR1 SQVTM, CDR2 ANQGSEA. V shed 5 bases, J shed 8 bases, and the junction held 5 bases outside the gene matches. Written as DNA, the CDR3 is TGCAGCGTTCAACAGGGGAACGAAAAACTGTTTTTT. As protein: CSVQQGNEKLFF.

The CDR3 reads CAISEQGAYEQYF. DNA of the CDR3: TGTGCCATCAGTGAGCAGGGGGCCTACGAGCAGTACTTC. J is TRBJ2-7 and V is TRBV10-3, with 7 bases aligning to TRBD1. The CDR3 runs to 13 residues. Per the germline V gene, CDR1 is ENHRY and CDR2 is SYGVKD. After removal of 2 bases from V and 2 bases from J, the junction contained 0 bases not matched to a gene.

The chain uses TRBV29-1 and TRBJ2-5; TRBD2 is a possible D gene (6 bases). Between the trimmed V and J ends, which lost 7 bases and 4 bases, there was a span of 13 bases. The length of the CDR3 is 12 residues. Germline values: CDR1 SQVTM, CDR2 ANQGSEA. CDR3: CSAGGSGETQYF. CDR3 bases: TGCAGCGCCGGGGGTAGTGGAGAGACCCAGTACTTC.